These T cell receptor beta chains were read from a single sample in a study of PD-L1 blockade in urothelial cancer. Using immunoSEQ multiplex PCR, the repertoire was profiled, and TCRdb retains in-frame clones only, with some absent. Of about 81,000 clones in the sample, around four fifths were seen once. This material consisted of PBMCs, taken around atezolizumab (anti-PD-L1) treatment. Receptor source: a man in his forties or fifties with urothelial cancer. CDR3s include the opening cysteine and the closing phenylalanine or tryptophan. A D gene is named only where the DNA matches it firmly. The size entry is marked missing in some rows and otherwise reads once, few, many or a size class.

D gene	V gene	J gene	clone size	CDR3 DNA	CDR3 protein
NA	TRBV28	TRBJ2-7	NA	TGTGCCAGCAGTTTATCGGCGGTCGGCCCGGACTTC	CASSLSAVGPDF
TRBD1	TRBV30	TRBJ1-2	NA	TGTGCCTGGACCGAGACAGGGGGTGGCTATGGCTACACCTTC	CAWTETGGGYGYTF
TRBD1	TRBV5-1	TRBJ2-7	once	TGCGCCAGCAGCTCCGGGACAGGGGGATCCGAGCAGTACTTC	CASSSGTGGSEQYF
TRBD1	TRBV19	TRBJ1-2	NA	TGTGCCAGTACGTCGTTACAGGGGGCTAACTATGGCTACACCTTC	CASTSLQGANYGYTF
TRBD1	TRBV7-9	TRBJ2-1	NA	TGTGCCAGCAGCTTTCAGGACAGGGTCCCCGAGCAGTTCTTC	CASSFQDRVPEQFF
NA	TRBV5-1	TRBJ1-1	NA	TGCGCCAGCAGACGCTCCATGGAGGAATACGTTGAAGCTTTCTTT	CASRRSMEEYVEAFF
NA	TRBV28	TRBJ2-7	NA	TGTGCCAGCAGTCCCCCCCCCGGCGGCTACGAGCAGTACTTC	CASSPPPGGYEQYF
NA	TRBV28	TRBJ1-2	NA	TGTGCCAGCAGGGTACAGGGACACTATGGCTACACCTTC	CASRVQGHYGYTF
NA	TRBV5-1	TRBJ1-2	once	TGCGCCAGCAGCTTGGGGGCCGGGGACTATGGCTACACCTTC	CASSLGAGDYGYTF
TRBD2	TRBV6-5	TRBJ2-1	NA	TGTGCCAGCACCCGGACTAGCAGCTACAATGAGCAGTTCTTC	CASTRTSSYNEQFF
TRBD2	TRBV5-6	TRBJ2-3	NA	TGTGCCAGCAGCTTGACTAGCGGGAGCACAGATACGCAGTATTTT	CASSLTSGSTDTQYF
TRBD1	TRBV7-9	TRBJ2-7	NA	TGTGCCAGCAGCGATACAGGGGGCGGATACGAGCAGTACTTC	CASSDTGGGYEQYF
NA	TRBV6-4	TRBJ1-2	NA	TGTGCCAGCAGTCCCTCTCCAGGGAAGCATGGCTACACCTTC	CASSPSPGKHGYTF
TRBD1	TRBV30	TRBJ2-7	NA	TGTGCCTGGAGGGACAGGGTGGCCCTAGGTACCTACGAGCAGTACTTC	CAWRDRVALGTYEQYF
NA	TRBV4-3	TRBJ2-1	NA	TGCGCCAGCAGCGCAGAGGTTAGCTCCTACAATGAGCAGTTCTTC	CASSAEVSSYNEQFF
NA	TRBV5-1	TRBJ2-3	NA	TGCGCCAGCAGGACCGGGATAGGAGGAACAGATACGCAGTATTTT	CASRTGIGGTDTQYF
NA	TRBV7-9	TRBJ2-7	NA	TGTGCCAGCAGCCCAGGGGTTAGCGGGTACGAGCAGTACTTC	CASSPGVSGYEQYF
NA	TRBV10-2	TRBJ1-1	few	TGCGCCAGCGCTCTACAGTGGATGGCTGAAGCTTTCTTT	CASALQWMAEAFF
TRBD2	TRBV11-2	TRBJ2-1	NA	TGTGCCAGCAGAAATTTCCGGGGGGGGCGAAGTAGCGATGAGCAGTTCTTC	CASRNFRGGRSSDEQFF
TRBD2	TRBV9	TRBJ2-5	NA	TGTGCCAGCAGCGAGGGACTAGCGGGAGTCCAAGAGACCCAGTACTTC	CASSEGLAGVQETQYF
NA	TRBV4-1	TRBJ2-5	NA	TGCGCCAGCAGCCCCGGGTGGACAGAAGAGACCCAGTACTTC	CASSPGWTEETQYF
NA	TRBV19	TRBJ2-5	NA	TGTGCCAGTAGTAAAGGGGGTTCGGGCCAAGAGACCCAGTACTTC	CASSKGGSGQETQYF
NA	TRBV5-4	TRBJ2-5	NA	TGTGCCAGCAGCTTGGGTTTAGCGGCCAAAGAGACCCAGTACTTC	CASSLGLAAKETQYF
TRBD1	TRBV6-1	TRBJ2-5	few	TGTGCCAGCAGTGAGGGACAGGGGGCAGTGACCCAGTACTTC	CASSEGQGAVTQYF
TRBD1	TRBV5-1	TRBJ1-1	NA	TGCGCCAGCAGCGTAACCCCCAGGGGGATCACTGAAGCTTTCTTT	CASSVTPRGITEAFF
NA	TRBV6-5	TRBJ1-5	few	TGTGCCAGCAGTCTCAATCCGGGGCAGCCCCAGCATTTT	CASSLNPGQPQHF
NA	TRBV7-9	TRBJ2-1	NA	TGTGCCAGCAGCTTAGGAGCGGCGGCTGTAAAGGCGTTCTTC	CASSLGAAAVKAFF
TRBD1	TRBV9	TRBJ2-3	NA	TGTGCCAGCAGCGACCGGACAGGGGCAACAGATACGCAGTATTTT	CASSDRTGATDTQYF
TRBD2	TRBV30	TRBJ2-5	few	TGTGCCTGGAGTGTCTCCGGACTAGCGGCAGAGACCCAGTACTTC	CAWSVSGLAAETQYF